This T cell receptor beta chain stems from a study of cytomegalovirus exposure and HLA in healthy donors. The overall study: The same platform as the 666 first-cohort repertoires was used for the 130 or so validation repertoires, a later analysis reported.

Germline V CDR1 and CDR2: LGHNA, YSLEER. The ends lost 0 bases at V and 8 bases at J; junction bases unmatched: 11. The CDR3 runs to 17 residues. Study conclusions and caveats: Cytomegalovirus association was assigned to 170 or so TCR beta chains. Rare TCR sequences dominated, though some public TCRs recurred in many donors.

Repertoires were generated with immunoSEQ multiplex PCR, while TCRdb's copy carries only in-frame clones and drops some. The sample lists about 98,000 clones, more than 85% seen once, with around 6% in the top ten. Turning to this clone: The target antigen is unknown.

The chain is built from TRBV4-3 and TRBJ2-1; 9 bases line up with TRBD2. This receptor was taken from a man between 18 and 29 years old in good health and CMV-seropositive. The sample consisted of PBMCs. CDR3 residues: CASSQDPLAGSRHEQFF. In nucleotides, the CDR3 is TGCGCCAGCAGCCAAGATCCTCTAGCGGGGAGCCGGCATGAGCAGTTCTTC.